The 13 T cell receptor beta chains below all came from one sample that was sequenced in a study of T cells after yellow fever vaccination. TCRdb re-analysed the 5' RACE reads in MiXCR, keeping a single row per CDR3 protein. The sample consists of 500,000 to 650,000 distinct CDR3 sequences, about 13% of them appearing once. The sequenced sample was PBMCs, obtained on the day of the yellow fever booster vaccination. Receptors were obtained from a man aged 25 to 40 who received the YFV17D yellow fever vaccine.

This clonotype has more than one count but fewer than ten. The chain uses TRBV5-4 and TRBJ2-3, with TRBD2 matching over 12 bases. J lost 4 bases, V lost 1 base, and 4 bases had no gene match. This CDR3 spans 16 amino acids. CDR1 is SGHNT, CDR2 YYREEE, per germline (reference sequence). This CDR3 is CASSLRLAGGSDTQYF. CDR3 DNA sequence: TGTGCCAGCAGCTTGAGGCTAGCGGGAGGGTCAGATACGCAGTATTTT. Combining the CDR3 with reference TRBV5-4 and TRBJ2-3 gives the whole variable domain ETGVTQSPTHLIKTRGQQVTLRCSSQSGHNTVSWYQQALGQGPQFIFQYYREEENGRGNFPPRFSGLQFPNYSSELNVNALELDDSALYLCASSLRLAGGSDTQYFGPGTRLTVL.

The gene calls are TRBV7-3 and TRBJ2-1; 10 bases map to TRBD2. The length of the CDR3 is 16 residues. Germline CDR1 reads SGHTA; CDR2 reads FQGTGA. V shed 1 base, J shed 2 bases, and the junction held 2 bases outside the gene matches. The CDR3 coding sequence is TGTGCCAGCAGCTTAAAAGGACTAGCGGCCTACAATGAGCAGTTCTTC. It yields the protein CASSLKGLAAYNEQFF.

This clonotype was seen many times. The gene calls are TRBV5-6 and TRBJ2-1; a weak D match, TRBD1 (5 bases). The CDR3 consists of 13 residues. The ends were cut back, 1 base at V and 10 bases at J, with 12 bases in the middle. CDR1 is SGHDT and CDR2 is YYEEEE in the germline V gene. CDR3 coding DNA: TGTGCCAGCAGCTTGTTAGGGGTGAGGGAGCAGTTCTTC. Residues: CASSLLGVREQFF.

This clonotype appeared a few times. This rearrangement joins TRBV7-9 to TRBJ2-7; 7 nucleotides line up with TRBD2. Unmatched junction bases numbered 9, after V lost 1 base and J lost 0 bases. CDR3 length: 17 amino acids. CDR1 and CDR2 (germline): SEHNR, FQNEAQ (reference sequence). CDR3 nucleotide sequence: TGTGCCAGCAGCTTAGGCGCGGGGGACCTCAGCTCCTACGAGCAGTACTTC. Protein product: CASSLGAGDLSSYEQYF.

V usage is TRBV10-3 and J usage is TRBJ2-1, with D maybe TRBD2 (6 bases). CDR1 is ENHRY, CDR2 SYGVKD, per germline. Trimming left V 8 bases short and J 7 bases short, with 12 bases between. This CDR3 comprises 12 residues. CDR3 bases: TGTGCCATCGGGGGGTTTTTGAATGAGCAGTTCTTC. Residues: CAIGGFLNEQFF.

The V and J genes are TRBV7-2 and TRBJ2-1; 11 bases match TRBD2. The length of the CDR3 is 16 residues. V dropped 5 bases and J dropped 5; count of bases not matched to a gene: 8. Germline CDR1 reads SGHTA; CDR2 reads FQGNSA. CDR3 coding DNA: TGTGCCAGCAGCATTAGCGGGAGGGGGTTGAACAATGAGCAGTTCTTC. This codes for CASSISGRGLNNEQFF.

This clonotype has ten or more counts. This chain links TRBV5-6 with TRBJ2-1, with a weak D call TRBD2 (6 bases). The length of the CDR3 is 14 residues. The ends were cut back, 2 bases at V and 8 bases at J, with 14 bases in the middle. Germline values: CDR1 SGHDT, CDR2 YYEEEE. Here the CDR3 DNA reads TGTGCCAGCAGCTTTCGGCTAGCGAGGGATGAGCAGTTCTTC. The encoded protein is CASSFRLARDEQFF.

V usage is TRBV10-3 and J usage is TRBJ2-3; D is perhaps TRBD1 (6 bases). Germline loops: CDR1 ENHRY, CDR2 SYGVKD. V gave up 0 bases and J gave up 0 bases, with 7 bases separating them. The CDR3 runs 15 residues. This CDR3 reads CAISESDRSTDTQYF. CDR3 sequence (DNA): TGTGCCATCAGTGAGTCGGACAGAAGCACAGATACGCAGTATTTT.

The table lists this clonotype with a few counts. The CDR3 region is CASSFRGPYEQYF. In DNA form, the CDR3 reads TGTGCCAGTAGTTTCCGGGGCCCCTACGAGCAGTACTTC. The chain uses TRBV19 and TRBJ2-7; the D gene could be TRBD1 or TRBD2 (5 bases each). Germline V gene data show CDR1 as LNHDA and CDR2 as SQIVND (reference sequence). V was clipped by 5 bases and J by 2 bases, with 10 bases between them. The CDR3 runs 13 residues.

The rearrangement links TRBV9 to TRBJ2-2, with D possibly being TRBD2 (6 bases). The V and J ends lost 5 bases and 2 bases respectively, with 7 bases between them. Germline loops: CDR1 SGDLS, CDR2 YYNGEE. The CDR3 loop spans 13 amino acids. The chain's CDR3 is CASRGLNTGELFF. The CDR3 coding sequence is TGTGCCAGCAGGGGACTCAACACCGGGGAGCTGTTTTTT. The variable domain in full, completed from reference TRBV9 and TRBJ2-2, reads DSGVTQTPKHLITATGQRVTLRCSPRSGDLSVYWYQQSLDQGLQFLIQYYNGEERAKGNILERFSAQQFPDLHSELNLSSLELGDSALYFCASRGLNTGELFFGEGSRLTVL.

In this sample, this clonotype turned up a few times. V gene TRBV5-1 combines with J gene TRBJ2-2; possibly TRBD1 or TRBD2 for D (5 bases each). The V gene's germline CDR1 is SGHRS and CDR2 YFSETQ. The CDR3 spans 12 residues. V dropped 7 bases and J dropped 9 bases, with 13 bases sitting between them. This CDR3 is CASRDGPRELFF. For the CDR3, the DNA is TGCGCCAGCCGGGACGGTCCTAGGGAGCTGTTTTTT.

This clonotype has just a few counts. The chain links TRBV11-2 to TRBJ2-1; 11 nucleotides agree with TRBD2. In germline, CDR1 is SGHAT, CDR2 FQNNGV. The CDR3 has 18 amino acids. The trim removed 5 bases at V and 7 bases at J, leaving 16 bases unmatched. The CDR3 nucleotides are TGTGCCAGCAGCCGTTGGGCCGGGACTAGCGGCGCGGTAAATGAGCAGTTCTTC. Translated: CASSRWAGTSGAVNEQFF.

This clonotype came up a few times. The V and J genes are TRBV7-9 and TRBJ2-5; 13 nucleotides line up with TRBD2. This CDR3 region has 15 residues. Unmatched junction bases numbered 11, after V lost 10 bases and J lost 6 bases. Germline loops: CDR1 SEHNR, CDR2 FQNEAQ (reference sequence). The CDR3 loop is CATYGTSGIGKTQYF. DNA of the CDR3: TGTGCCACTTACGGGACTAGCGGGATCGGAAAGACCCAGTACTTC.